This entry lists 23 T cell receptor beta chains sequenced from one sample in a study of blood T cell repertoires in COVID-19. TCRdb keeps only in-frame clones here, not all; method: immunoSEQ multiplex PCR. Among a few hundred thousand clones listed, about 86% were seen once. What was sequenced was peripheral blood. These receptors originate from a woman aged 60-75 years with acute or convalescent COVID-19.

This clone was seen just once. The V gene is TRBV10-3, the J gene TRBJ2-7; D perhaps matches TRBD1 (6 bases). The CDR3 runs to 13 residues. V was shortened by 3 bases and J by 7 bases, with 13 bases between the two germline ends. The V gene's germline CDR1 is ENHRY and CDR2 SYGVKD. CDR3 region: CAISEQGDGEQYF. CDR3 in DNA: TGTGCCATCAGTGAACAGGGTGACGGAGAGCAGTACTTC.

This clone was observed a handful of times. V is TRBV11-1 and J is TRBJ1-6, with D perhaps TRBD1 (6 bases). V lost 2 bases and J lost 9, with 11 bases in between. There are 14 residues in the CDR3. Germline V gene data show CDR1 as SGHAT and CDR2 as FQDESV (reference sequence). The CDR3 DNA follows: TGTGCCAGCAGCTTAACCAGGGGTGGTTCACCCCTCCACTTT. Its translation: CASSLTRGGSPLHF.

This clone was recorded once. The rearrangement uses TRBV5-4 and TRBJ1-3; D is uncertain. The CDR3 has 15 amino acids. Germline CDR1 and CDR2: SGHNT and YYREEE (reference sequence). The V end was cut by 0 bases, the J end by 0 bases, with 7 bases between. The CDR3, as DNA: TGTGCCAGCAGCTTGGCAGGATCCTCTGGAAACACCATATATTTT. Its protein is CASSLAGSSGNTIYF.

This clone came up once. The chain carries TRBV19 and TRBJ1-1; 8 bases fit TRBD1. Looked up from germline, CDR1 is LNHDA and CDR2 is SQIVND (reference sequence). CDR3 size: 14 residues. V shed 6 bases, J shed 0 bases, and the junction held 3 bases outside the gene matches. CDR3: CASRRQGMNTEAFF. As DNA, the CDR3 is TGTGCCAGTAGGAGACAGGGGATGAACACTGAAGCTTTCTTT.

The chain combines TRBV18 with TRBJ2-1; possibly TRBD2 for D (5 bases). The V gene's germline CDR1 is KGHSH and CDR2 LQKENI. The CDR3 length is 14 residues. Trimming pared 1 base from V and 3 bases from J, leaving 7 bases between. CDR3 sequence (DNA): TGTGCCAGCTCACCACTCCGGGGCTACAATGAGCAGTTCTTC. Residues: CASSPLRGYNEQFF.

This clone was found a few times. The rearrangement joins TRBV14 to TRBJ1-6; 7 nucleotides agree with TRBD1. V shed 1 base, J shed 5 bases, and the junction held 2 bases outside the gene matches. This CDR3 spans 15 amino acids. Germline loops: CDR1 SGHDN, CDR2 FVKESK. The CDR3 loop reads CASSQGQGHNSPLHF. The CDR3 DNA sequence: TGTGCCAGCAGCCAAGGACAGGGCCATAATTCACCCCTCCACTTT.

CDR3 loop: CASRWTGATYEQYF. CDR3 sequence (DNA): TGTGCCAGCAGGTGGACAGGGGCTACCTACGAGCAGTACTTC. The rearrangement uses TRBV5-8 and TRBJ2-7, with TRBD1 matching 9 bases. The CDR3 extends over 14 amino acids. Germline loops: CDR1 SGHTS, CDR2 YDEGEE. J lost 2 bases, V lost 5 bases, and 5 bases had no gene match.

This clone was detected a few times. This chain connects TRBV21-1 to TRBJ2-3; the table assigns TRBD1, which was not confirmed against the DNA. TRBV21-1 has pseudogene status. This CDR3 comprises 15 residues. DNA for the CDR3: TGTGCCAGCAGCAACGTACGGGACACCACAGATACGCAGTATTTT. Translating gives CASSNVRDTTDTQYF.

The chain employs TRBV15 and TRBJ1-3, with D unclear. In germline, CDR1 is LNHNV, CDR2 YYDKDF (reference sequence). V shed 6 bases and J shed 0 bases, with 6 bases lying between them. The CDR3 contains 13 residues. CDR3 sequence reads: CATRGGSGNTIYF. The CDR3 DNA is TGTGCCACCAGGGGAGGCTCTGGAAACACCATATATTTT.

This sequence joins TRBV4-1 and TRBJ2-2; D possibly corresponds to TRBD1 (6 bases). Trimming cost V 5 bases and J 2 bases, with 9 bases left between them. This CDR3 has 14 amino acids. Germline CDR1 and CDR2: MGHRA and YSYEKL. The CDR3 reads CASSTQGNTGELFF. In DNA form, the CDR3 reads TGCGCCAGCAGCACACAGGGTAACACCGGGGAGCTGTTTTTT.

The chain joins TRBV19 to TRBJ2-5; possibly TRBD1 for D (6 bases). This CDR3 has 13 residues. The germline gives CDR1 LNHDA, CDR2 SQIVND (reference sequence). V was clipped by 6 bases and J by 2 bases, with 10 bases between them. CDR3 region: CASRGGAQETQYF. In DNA form, the CDR3 reads TGTGCCAGTAGAGGGGGTGCACAAGAGACCCAGTACTTC.

V usage is TRBV30 and J usage is TRBJ1-6, with 9 bases aligning to TRBD1. CDR1 is GTSNPN, CDR2 SVGIG, per germline (reference sequence). J lost 7 bases, V lost 0 bases, and 7 bases had no gene match. This CDR3 is built from 16 residues. The DNA for the CDR3 is TGTGCCTGGAGTGTTAGGACAGGGGTTATCAATTCACCCCTCCACTTT. Protein: CAWSVRTGVINSPLHF.

V usage is TRBV7-6 and J usage is TRBJ2-3, with a weak D call TRBD2 (6 bases). CDR3 size: 18 residues. Germline lookup yields CDR1 SGHVS and CDR2 FNYEAQ. The germline V and J ends were trimmed by 5 bases and 2 bases, with 23 bases remaining between them. Written as DNA, the CDR3 is TGTGCCAGCAGCCGACTTGTGCCCGGGGGTTCCCTCACAGATACGCAGTATTTT. Protein sequence: CASSRLVPGGSLTDTQYF.

This chain uses TRBV3-1 (or the pseudogene TRBV3-2) with TRBJ1-2, with no clear D. From germline, CDR1 is LGHDT and CDR2 YNNKEL (reference sequence). V lost 4 bases to trimming and J lost 4 bases, with 13 bases between them. The CDR3 covers 14 residues. The CDR3 protein is CASSPDGGLYGYTF. CDR3 nucleotide sequence: TGTGCCAGCAGCCCCGATGGAGGGCTCTATGGCTACACCTTC.

The genes are TRBV5-5 and TRBJ2-1; the D is unclear. Germline lookup yields CDR1 SGHKS and CDR2 YYEKEE (reference sequence). The CDR3 length is 15 residues. V shed 4 bases and J shed 0 bases, with 11 bases lying between them. The CDR3 spells CASSQVTSSYNEQFF. CDR3 nucleotide sequence: TGTGCCAGCAGCCAAGTGACAAGCTCCTACAATGAGCAGTTCTTC.

V gene TRBV13 combines with J gene TRBJ2-3; 12 bases line up with TRBD2. With 5 bases clipped from V and 2 bases from J, the junction kept 5 bases outside the gene matches. The CDR3 length is 16 residues. Germline assignment: CDR1 PRHDT and CDR2 FYEKMQ (reference sequence). The CDR3 DNA follows: TGTGCCAGCAGCGTCGGACTAGCGGGAACCACAGATACGCAGTATTTT. This translates into CASSVGLAGTTDTQYF.

This clone was detected once. This chain's CDR3 is CASSYVGNEQFF. CDR3 nucleotide sequence: TGTGCCAGCAGTTACGTCGGGAATGAGCAGTTCTTC. The chain links TRBV6-2 or TRBV6-3 to TRBJ2-1; no definite D call. CDR1 is MNHEY and CDR2 is SVGEGT in the germline V gene. The V and J ends lost 2 bases and 7 bases respectively, with 6 bases between them. This CDR3 region has 12 residues.

This clone turned up a few times. At the DNA level, this CDR3 is encoded by other sequences in the same sample as well. The chain is built from TRBV5-1 and TRBJ1-1; 8 bases match TRBD1. This CDR3 region has 14 residues. CDR1 is SGHRS, CDR2 YFSETQ, per germline. V shed 4 bases and J 1 base; nucleotides not matched to a gene: 3. CDR3 sequence (DNA): TGCGCCAGCAGCCGAGGACAGGGGAACACTGAAGCTTTCTTT. Protein sequence: CASSRGQGNTEAFF.

This CDR3 is CASSFSGTPNTEAFF. Written as DNA, the CDR3 is TGTGCCAGCAGTTTCTCCGGGACACCGAACACTGAAGCTTTCTTT. The chain couples TRBV6-6 to TRBJ1-1; D possibly corresponds to TRBD1 (6 bases). With 4 bases removed from V and 1 base from J, the gap between germline ends came to 13 bases. The germline gives CDR1 MNHNY, CDR2 SVGAGI (reference sequence). The CDR3 runs 15 residues.

The chain employs TRBV9 and TRBJ2-1, with a possible D match to TRBD2 (5 bases). The V end lost 3 bases, the J end lost 7 bases, and 11 bases lay between the germline ends. CDR3 length equals 13 residues. The germline V gene has CDR1 SGDLS and CDR2 YYNGEE. In DNA form, the CDR3 reads TGTGCCAGCAGCGCAACTAGTAGGAATGAGCAGTTCTTC. As protein: CASSATSRNEQFF.

The gene calls are TRBV7-9 and TRBJ2-7, with 8 bases lining up with TRBD1. The V gene's germline CDR1 is SEHNR and CDR2 FQNEAQ (reference sequence). The CDR3 length is 15 residues. Germline trimming cut 3 bases from V and 7 bases from J; bases unmatched to any gene: 11. CDR3 sequence: CASSFLGQGAREQYF. CDR3 DNA sequence: TGTGCCAGCAGCTTCTTAGGGCAGGGGGCGCGGGAGCAGTACTTC.

The chain employs TRBV4-2 and TRBJ1-5, with a possible D match to TRBD1 (6 bases). CDR1 and CDR2 from the germline V gene are LGHNA and YNFKEQ. The CDR3 is 15 amino acids. V lost 1 base, J lost 4 bases, and 11 bases lay in between. The CDR3 DNA sequence: TGTGCCAGCAGCCAAGCTGTGGGGGCGAATCAGCCCCAGCATTTT. Translation: CASSQAVGANQPQHF.

This clone was detected only a few times. V and J are TRBV4-2 and TRBJ1-1; TRBD1 might be the D (6 bases). Germline loops: CDR1 LGHNA, CDR2 YNFKEQ. CDR3 length: 14 amino acids. Between the trimmed V and J ends, which lost 0 bases and 7 bases, there was a span of 12 bases. The CDR3 loop reads CASSQEQGRGEAFF. In nucleotides, the CDR3 is TGTGCCAGCAGCCAAGAACAGGGACGGGGTGAAGCTTTCTTT.